The next 27 T cell receptor beta chains were all read from a single sample in a study of blood T cell repertoires in COVID-19 (dated by TCRdb to between 2020 and 2021). The protocol used for the library was the immunoSEQ multiplex PCR assay. What TCRdb holds here is the immuneACCESS table cut down to in-frame rearrangements. Part of the clones is not present; checked against another copy, under half of the missing clones reflect an unresolved V gene, and the others are unexplained. The sample table records about 56,000 clones; more than 75% of these occur just once. Roughly 8.7% of the sample belongs to the ten largest clones. Material: peripheral blood. The receptors stem from an elderly woman with acute or convalescent COVID-19.

The chain joins TRBV24-1 to TRBJ1-2, with TRBD1 as a possible D gene (6 bases). This CDR3 has 14 amino acids. Trimming left V 3 bases short and J 7 bases short, with 14 bases between. Germline V lookup: CDR1 KGHDR, CDR2 SFDVKD. The CDR3 sequence: CATSDAGGRAGYTF. The DNA of the CDR3 is TGTGCCACCAGTGATGCGGGGGGGCGCGCTGGCTACACCTTC.

The chain combines TRBV9 with TRBJ2-7; TRBD2 aligns across 10 bases. CDR1 and CDR2 (germline): SGDLS, YYNGEE. CDR3 length: 14 residues. The junction had 0 bases not matched to a gene; V was cut back by 0 bases and J by 3 bases. This CDR3 is CASSVVAGGYEQYF. The CDR3 DNA follows: TGTGCCAGCAGCGTAGTAGCGGGGGGCTACGAGCAGTACTTC.

CDR3 protein: CSVEAPGTTSQFF. The CDR3 nucleotides are TGCAGCGTTGAAGCCCCCGGGACTACCTCTCAGTTCTTC. This chain links TRBV29-1 with TRBJ2-1; the match to TRBD2 covers 7 bases. The germline CDR1 and CDR2 sequences are SQVTM and ANQGSEA. The length of the CDR3 is 13 residues. The V gene end was trimmed by 1 base and the J gene end by 13 bases; junction bases not matched to a gene: 10.

The V call is TRBV30, the J call TRBJ1-3; 9 nucleotides line up with TRBD1. This CDR3 is built from 16 residues. The J segment lost 4 bases and the V segment lost 0 bases, leaving 7 bases of the junction unmatched. CDR1 and CDR2 from the germline V gene are GTSNPN and SVGIG (reference sequence). CDR3 in amino acids: CAWSVPGTGRGNTIYF. Here the CDR3 DNA reads TGTGCCTGGAGTGTACCCGGGACAGGGAGAGGAAACACCATATATTTT.

The J gene is TRBJ2-5, the V gene TRBV5-1; 7 nucleotides line up with TRBD1. V lost 5 bases to trimming and J lost 4 bases; unmatched junction nucleotides: 14. Germline values: CDR1 SGHRS, CDR2 YFSETQ. The CDR3 has 16 amino acids. The CDR3: CASRIGRDRVGETQYF. The CDR3 DNA follows: TGCGCCAGCAGAATTGGGAGAGACAGGGTTGGAGAGACCCAGTACTTC.

The chain is built from TRBV28 and TRBJ2-5; 14 bases line up with TRBD2. The CDR3 consists of 19 residues. Losses at the gene ends were 3 bases for V and 1 base for J; bases not matched to a gene: 10. Germline V gene data show CDR1 as MDHEN and CDR2 as SYDVKM. The CDR3 nucleotides are TGTGCCAGCAGTTTGGGTCGACTAGCGGGAGGGAAGTTCCAAGAGACCCAGTACTTC. Its translation is CASSLGRLAGGKFQETQYF.

The chain links TRBV27 to TRBJ2-2, with TRBD2 identical over 11 bases. Per germline, CDR1 MNHEY and CDR2 SMNVEV (reference sequence). The J segment lost 4 bases and the V segment lost 8 bases, leaving 18 bases of the junction unmatched. This CDR3 comprises 19 residues. CDR3 in amino acids: CASASIAGGSRGGTGELFF. The CDR3 region has the DNA TGTGCCAGCGCTTCGATAGCGGGAGGGTCCAGGGGGGGCACCGGGGAGCTGTTTTTT.

The chain has TRBV25-1 and TRBJ2-7; 8 bases are a match to TRBD1. The CDR3 length is 14 residues. The germline V gene has CDR1 MGHDK and CDR2 SYGVNS. The ends lost 8 bases at V and 6 bases at J; junction bases unmatched: 12. In DNA form, the CDR3 reads TGTGCCAGCCGCGCCGACAGGGGTTCCGCCGAGCAGTACTTC. Residues: CASRADRGSAEQYF.

V is TRBV18 and J is TRBJ1-2; 8 bases match TRBD1. V shed 3 bases, J shed 1 base, and the junction held 4 bases outside the gene matches. CDR3 length equals 15 residues. Germline V lookup: CDR1 KGHSH, CDR2 LQKENI. The CDR3 nucleotides read TGTGCCAGCTCACCGAACAGGGGGTATAACTATGGCTACACCTTC. Its protein product is CASSPNRGYNYGYTF.

This sequence joins TRBV18 and TRBJ2-5, with unresolved D. This CDR3 is 13 amino acids long. The V end was cut by 3 bases, the J end by 3 bases, with 8 bases between. Looked up from germline, CDR1 is KGHSH and CDR2 is LQKENI. The CDR3 DNA is TGTGCCAGCTCACCCCAGCGTAAAGAGACCCAGTACTTC. Translated, it gives CASSPQRKETQYF.

CDR3 in amino acids: CASSPTGVYGYTF. Written as DNA, the CDR3 is TGTGCCAGCAGCCCGACAGGGGTATATGGCTACACCTTC. V gene TRBV6-4 combines with J gene TRBJ1-2; TRBD1 agrees at 8 bases. Germline CDR1 reads MRHNA; CDR2 reads SNTAGT. This CDR3 region has 13 residues. After removal of 6 bases from V and 5 bases from J, the junction contained 5 bases not matched to a gene.

The J gene is TRBJ2-7, the V gene TRBV27, with D possibly being TRBD1 (6 bases). Germline assignment: CDR1 MNHEY and CDR2 SMNVEV (reference sequence). Trimming removed 4 bases from V and 2 bases from J, with 9 bases in between. The length of the CDR3 is 13 residues. Here the CDR3 DNA reads TGTGCCAGCAGTTCTAACAGGGCCTACGAGCAGTACTTC. Translated, it gives CASSSNRAYEQYF.

The chain carries TRBV7-9 and TRBJ1-5; TRBD1 matches at 9 bases. Germline V gene sequence: CDR1 SEHNR, CDR2 FQNEAQ (reference sequence). V gave up 5 bases and J gave up 6 bases; unmatched junction bases: 8. The CDR3 runs to 15 residues. The CDR3 loop is CASSLVQGASQPQHF. The CDR3 DNA is TGTGCCAGCAGCCTTGTACAGGGGGCGAGTCAGCCCCAGCATTTT.

J is TRBJ1-1 and V is TRBV27; perhaps TRBD1 as D (6 bases). V lost 5 bases and J 2 bases, leaving 18 bases between the germline ends. The CDR3 totals 16 residues. Per germline, CDR1 MNHEY and CDR2 SMNVEV (reference sequence). The CDR3 DNA reads as TGTGCCAGCAGTAGAATCGCCGGGACACCAAACACTGAAGCTTTCTTT. Its protein is CASSRIAGTPNTEAFF.

The chain recombines TRBV2 with TRBJ1-5; possible D gene TRBD1, 6 bases. In germline, CDR1 is SNHLY, CDR2 FYNNEI. V was trimmed by 7 bases and J by 5 bases, leaving 18 bases between them. This CDR3 is built from 15 residues. The DNA of the CDR3 is TGTGCCAGCACCTCACAGGGCCGGAGCGATCAGCCCCAGCATTTT. As protein: CASTSQGRSDQPQHF.

The chain recombines TRBV10-3 with TRBJ1-1; 8 positions agree with TRBD1. The CDR3 is made up of 13 amino acids. CDR1 ENHRY and CDR2 SYGVKD come from the germline V gene. The ends lost 6 bases at V and 7 bases at J; junction bases unmatched: 7. The CDR3 nucleotides are TGTGCCATCAGGGAACAGGGGGGGAATGAAGCTTTCTTT. Translated, it gives CAIREQGGNEAFF.

The gene calls are TRBV5-6 and TRBJ1-6, with 8 bases that match TRBD1. The V and J ends lost 4 bases and 5 bases, in that order; junction bases with no gene match: 8. CDR1 is SGHDT and CDR2 is YYEEEE in the germline V gene. The CDR3 has 16 residues. The CDR3 DNA is TGTGCCAGCAGCCCACCAGGACAGGGCGATAATTCACCCCTCCACTTT. Protein sequence: CASSPPGQGDNSPLHF. The full variable domain, rest sourced from reference TRBV5-6 and TRBJ1-6, is DAGVTQSPTHLIKTRGQQVTLRCSPKSGHDTVSWYQQALGQGPQFIFQYYEEEERQRGNFPDRFSGHQFPNYSSELNVNALLLGDSALYLCASSPPGQGDNSPLHFGNGTRLTVT.

The rearrangement links TRBV24-1 to TRBJ1-1; D is perhaps TRBD1 (5 bases). V was trimmed by 5 bases and J by 4 bases, leaving 10 bases between them. Germline V lookup: CDR1 KGHDR, CDR2 SFDVKD. The CDR3 totals 13 residues. In DNA, the CDR3 is TGTGCCACCAGTGGCACGGACATCACTGAAGCTTTCTTT. Its translation is CATSGTDITEAFF.

This chain uses TRBV29-1 with TRBJ1-5, with a possible D match to TRBD1 (5 bases). CDR3 length: 12 residues. Germline CDR1 is SQVTM and CDR2 is ANQGSEA. Trimming took off 5 bases at V and 1 base at J, with 6 bases between the two ends. The CDR3 DNA sequence: TGCAGCGTTCGGGGGAGCAATCAGCCCCAGCATTTT. Translating it yields CSVRGSNQPQHF.

This chain connects TRBV27 to TRBJ1-2, with TRBD1 as a possible D gene (5 bases). Trimming removed 5 bases from V and 8 bases from J, with 18 bases in between. The germline CDR1 and CDR2 sequences are MNHEY and SMNVEV (reference sequence). The CDR3 is 14 residues long. The CDR3 protein is CASSPGPSLGGYTF. The CDR3 DNA reads as TGTGCCAGCAGTCCAGGGCCATCATTGGGGGGCTACACCTTC.

In DNA form, the CDR3 reads TGTGCCAGCAGCCACACAACAGGGTATGAGCAGTTCTTC. The encoded protein is CASSHTTGYEQFF. The V and J genes are TRBV6-6 and TRBJ2-1; possibly TRBD1 for D (6 bases). The CDR3 is made up of 13 amino acids. Germline V lookup: CDR1 MNHNY, CDR2 SVGAGI (reference sequence). Trimming removed 6 bases at V and 8 bases at J, with 14 bases between.

The chain is built from TRBV5-8 and TRBJ2-6; D is ambiguous. Germline V CDR1 and CDR2: SGHTS, YDEGEE. V lost 0 bases, J lost 4 bases, and 14 bases lay in between. The CDR3 extends over 17 amino acids. CDR3 in DNA: TGTGCCAGCAGCTTGGGTGGCCTCCCACTAGGGGCCAACGTCCTGACTTTC. This gives the protein CASSLGGLPLGANVLTF.

This chain uses TRBV10-1 with TRBJ2-1, with 9 bases aligning to TRBD2. This CDR3 has 15 amino acids. With V trimmed by 2 bases and J by 6 bases, 5 bases remained unmatched. CDR1 WNHNN and CDR2 SYGVQD come from the germline V gene (reference sequence). This chain's CDR3 is CASSEGRGGPNEQFF. The DNA for the CDR3 is TGCGCCAGCAGTGAGGGGCGGGGGGGCCCCAATGAGCAGTTCTTC.

The chain combines TRBV5-5 with TRBJ1-2, with 11 bases aligning to TRBD1. V shed 2 bases and J 4 bases; nucleotides not matched to a gene: 7. Germline V lookup: CDR1 SGHKS, CDR2 YYEKEE (reference sequence). The CDR3 extends over 16 amino acids. The CDR3: CASSLGTGQGGYGYTF. In DNA form, the CDR3 reads TGTGCCAGCAGCTTAGGCACGGGACAGGGGGGCTATGGCTACACCTTC.

This chain links TRBV5-6 with TRBJ2-7; 9 bases align to TRBD1. The germline V gene has CDR1 SGHDT and CDR2 YYEEEE. V lost 6 bases, J lost 5 bases, and 9 bases stayed unmatched. The CDR3 sequence is 14 residues long. CDR3: CASMALDRGNEQYF. CDR3 sequence (DNA): TGTGCCAGCATGGCCTTGGACAGGGGCAACGAGCAGTACTTC.

This sequence joins TRBV6-5 and TRBJ2-3; the match to TRBD1 covers 7 bases. From germline, CDR1 is MNHEY and CDR2 SVGAGI. The length of the CDR3 is 13 residues. V was pared by 5 bases and J by 4 bases, with 3 bases of the junction left unmatched. CDR3 bases: TGTGCCAGCAGTACAGGGGATGCAGATACGCAGTATTTT. It yields the protein CASSTGDADTQYF.

The V and J genes are TRBV19 and TRBJ2-4; TRBD2 agrees at 14 bases. Trimming removed 5 bases from V and 1 base from J; junction bases left unmatched: 4. CDR3 length: 17 amino acids. Germline CDR1 reads LNHDA; CDR2 reads SQIVND (reference sequence). DNA for the CDR3: TGTGCCAGTAGTCCTGGGACTAGCGGGAGTGCCAAAAACATTCAGTACTTC. It is translated as CASSPGTSGSAKNIQYF. Full variable domain (missing parts from reference TRBV19 and TRBJ2-4): DGGITQSPKYLFRKEGQNVTLSCEQNLNHDAMYWYRQDPGQGLRLIYYSQIVNDFQKGDIAEGYSVSREKKESFPLTVTSAQKNPTAFYLCASSPGTSGSAKNIQYFGAGTRLSVL.